The 12 T cell receptor beta chains in this list originate from one sample, sequenced in a study of shared clonotypes between healthy human individuals. Only in-frame clones appear in the TCRdb table, and some are missing; sequencing was by immunoSEQ multiplex PCR. This table holds 2 million to 2.5 million clones, 93% found once. The sample comprised naive CD4+ T cells from PBMCs. Subset in this sample: CD45RA+ positively selected. The receptor set was obtained from a man between 18 and 29 years old in good health. Some clones in this sample may be carry-over from other donors' samples.

On this clone: The sample carries other DNA sequences with the same CDR3. J is TRBJ2-5 and V is TRBV7-7; TRBD2 might be the D (5 bases). The germline V and J ends were trimmed by 1 base and 5 bases, with 11 bases remaining between them. CDR3 length equals 14 residues. Germline CDR1 reads SSHAT; CDR2 reads FNYEAQ (reference sequence). The CDR3 DNA follows: TGTGCCAGCAGCTTAGTGGGAGTAGAGGAGACCCAGTACTTC. Protein sequence: CASSLVGVEETQYF. The full variable domain, with the rest looked up from reference TRBV7-7 and TRBJ2-5, is GAGVSQSPRYKVTKRGQDVTLRCDPISSHATLYWYQQALGQGPEFLTYFNYEAQPDKSGLPSDRFSAERPEGSISTLTIQRTEQRDSAMYRCASSLVGVEETQYFGPGTRLLVL.

The V gene is TRBV10-3, the J gene TRBJ2-3; maybe TRBD2 (6 bases). Germline CDR1 is ENHRY and CDR2 is SYGVKD. The CDR3 has 14 amino acids. Trimming stripped 5 bases from V and 4 bases from J, with 13 bases between. The CDR3 reads CAISRGEGSDTQYF. Here the CDR3 DNA reads TGTGCCATCAGTCGCGGGGAAGGGTCAGATACGCAGTATTTT.

The chain has TRBV7-2 and TRBJ2-3; 8 positions agree with TRBD1. CDR3 size: 15 residues. The V gene's germline CDR1 is SGHTA and CDR2 FQGNSA. Trimming at V came to 1 base and at J to 7 bases, leaving 7 bases not matched to a gene. CDR3 nucleotides: TGTGCCAGCAGCTTAGTTAGGACAGGGTTTAATACGCAGTATTTT. This encodes CASSLVRTGFNTQYF.

Worth noting for this clone: The identical CDR3 is also encoded by other nucleotide sequences in the sample. The chain recombines TRBV9 with TRBJ2-1; the D gene is possibly TRBD2 (6 bases). V lost 0 bases and J 3 bases, leaving 10 bases between the germline ends. The CDR3 contains 15 residues. Germline assignment: CDR1 SGDLS and CDR2 YYNGEE. CDR3 residues: CASSVGGSGYNEQFF. CDR3 bases: TGTGCCAGCAGCGTAGGGGGTAGCGGCTACAATGAGCAGTTCTTC. The full variable domain, completed using reference TRBV9 and TRBJ2-1, is DSGVTQTPKHLITATGQRVTLRCSPRSGDLSVYWYQQSLDQGLQFLIQYYNGEERAKGNILERFSAQQFPDLHSELNLSSLELGDSALYFCASSVGGSGYNEQFFGPGTRLTVL.

This clone came up a few times. The V gene is TRBV7-9, the J gene TRBJ1-3; 7 bases line up with TRBD1. The V segment lost 6 bases and the J segment 0 bases; nucleotides outside the gene matches: 5. The CDR3 runs 15 residues. The germline gives CDR1 SEHNR, CDR2 FQNEAQ (reference sequence). The chain's CDR3 is CASSQDRSSGNTIYF. Here the CDR3 DNA reads TGTGCCAGCAGTCAGGACAGGAGCTCTGGAAACACCATATATTTT.

Notes on this clone: Other DNA sequences of this sample code for an identical CDR3. The chain couples TRBV6-5 to TRBJ1-1, with D possibly matching TRBD1 (5 bases). V was cut by 0 bases and J by 0 bases, with 8 bases left in between. Germline CDR1 reads MNHEY; CDR2 reads SVGAGI. This CDR3 has 15 amino acids. CDR3 in amino acids: CASSYSGTLNTEAFF. Written as DNA, the CDR3 is TGTGCCAGCAGTTACTCCGGGACCCTGAACACTGAAGCTTTCTTT.

The V gene is TRBV6-4, the J gene TRBJ2-6, with 8 positions matching TRBD2. This CDR3 spans 18 amino acids. V lost 2 bases, J lost 0 bases, and 6 bases stayed unmatched. Germline V CDR1 and CDR2: MRHNA, SNTAGT. DNA of the CDR3: TGTGCCAGCAGTGACAAGGTACTAGCGGTCTCTGGGGCCAACGTCCTGACTTTC. Its translation: CASSDKVLAVSGANVLTF.

The chain combines TRBV4-2 with TRBJ2-6; D ambiguous. The CDR3 loop spans 19 amino acids. V gave up 2 bases and J gave up 0 bases, with 17 bases separating them. CDR1 is LGHNA and CDR2 is YNFKEQ in the germline V gene. CDR3 loop: CASSQPRLQAGSGANVLTF. In DNA, the CDR3 is TGTGCCAGCAGCCAACCAAGGTTGCAGGCCGGCTCTGGGGCCAACGTCCTGACTTTC.

This chain connects TRBV6-6 to TRBJ2-1; TRBD2 agrees at 13 bases. V was clipped by 6 bases and J by 9 bases; unmatched bases: 8. The CDR3 sequence is 15 residues long. Germline V gene sequence: CDR1 MNHNY, CDR2 SVGAGI (reference sequence). The chain's CDR3 is CASRQGLAGVGEQFF. CDR3 bases: TGTGCCAGCAGACAAGGACTAGCGGGAGTCGGTGAGCAGTTCTTC.

The chain employs TRBV7-9 and TRBJ2-1; no clear D. V was clipped by 5 bases and J by 6 bases, with 11 bases between them. This CDR3 spans 13 amino acids. Germline assignment: CDR1 SEHNR and CDR2 FQNEAQ (reference sequence). The DNA for the CDR3 is TGTGCCAGCAGCCAAAAGGGTCCCAATGAGCAGTTCTTC. The encoded protein is CASSQKGPNEQFF.

The chain carries TRBV29-1 and TRBJ2-5, with 9 bases lining up with TRBD1. Germline V lookup: CDR1 SQVTM, CDR2 ANQGSEA. V trimming: 4 bases; J trimming: 4 bases; junction bases outside the gene matches: 10. The CDR3 runs 15 residues. CDR3 amino acids: CSVGKGQGSRETQYF. CDR3 bases: TGCAGCGTTGGGAAGGGACAGGGAAGTCGAGAGACCCAGTACTTC.

The chain joins TRBV6-5 to TRBJ1-1; D gene uncertain. CDR3 size: 16 residues. V was clipped by 0 bases and J by 10 bases, with 21 bases between them. CDR1 is MNHEY and CDR2 is SVGAGI in the germline V gene. Here the CDR3 reads CASSYSRADKEVVAFF. The CDR3 DNA reads TGTGCCAGCAGTTACTCGAGGGCCGACAAGGAGGTGGTAGCTTTCTTT.